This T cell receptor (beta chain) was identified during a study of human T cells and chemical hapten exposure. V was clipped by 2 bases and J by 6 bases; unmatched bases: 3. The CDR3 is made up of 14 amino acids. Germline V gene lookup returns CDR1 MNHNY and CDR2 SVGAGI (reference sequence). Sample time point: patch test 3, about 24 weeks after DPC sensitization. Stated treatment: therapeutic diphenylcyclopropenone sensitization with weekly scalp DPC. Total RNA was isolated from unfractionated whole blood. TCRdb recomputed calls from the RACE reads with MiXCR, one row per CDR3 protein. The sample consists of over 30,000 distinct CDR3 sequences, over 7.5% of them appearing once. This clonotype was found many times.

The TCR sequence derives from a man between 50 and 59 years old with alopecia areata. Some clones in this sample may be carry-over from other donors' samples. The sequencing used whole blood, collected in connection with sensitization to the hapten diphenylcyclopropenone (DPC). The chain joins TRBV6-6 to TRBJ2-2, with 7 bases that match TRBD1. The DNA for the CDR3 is TGTGCCAGCAGTTACCCCAGGGGGTCCGGGGAGCTGTTTTTT. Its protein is CASSYPRGSGELFF.